These 14 T cell receptor beta chains were all obtained from the same sample, sequenced in a study of T cell responses to AZD1222 COVID-19 vaccine. Clones were sequenced by immunoSEQ multiplex PCR, and TCRdb holds only the in-frame ones, with some missing. The sample carries 100,000 or so clones, 85% to 90% recorded once. The sequences come from peripheral blood, collected on day 0 of AZD1222 vaccination. The receptors were gathered from an adult in good health.

The V gene is TRBV11-3, the J gene TRBJ1-1; D gene unclear. V was shortened by 5 bases and J by 6 bases, with 10 bases between the two germline ends. Looked up from germline, CDR1 is SGHNT and CDR2 is YENEEA. CDR3 size: 12 residues. The CDR3 sequence: CASSQSRPEAFF. In DNA form, the CDR3 reads TGTGCCAGCAGCCAATCAAGGCCTGAAGCTTTCTTT.

The chain links TRBV7-9 to TRBJ1-3; D gene unclear. The CDR3 has 13 residues. V lost 0 bases, J lost 4 bases, and 4 bases lay in between. CDR1 and CDR2 from the germline V gene are SEHNR and FQNEAQ (reference sequence). The CDR3 DNA is TGTGCCAGCAGCTTAGCTCACGGAAACACCATATATTTT. It codes for CASSLAHGNTIYF.

This chain connects TRBV29-1 to TRBJ2-2; 7 positions match TRBD1. The CDR3 contains 15 residues. V gave up 5 bases and J gave up 5 bases; unmatched junction bases: 11. The germline V gene encodes CDR1 SQVTM and CDR2 ANQGSEA. The DNA of the CDR3 is TGCAGCGTTAAACGACCGGGACAGATAACCGGGGAGCTGTTTTTT. It is translated as CSVKRPGQITGELFF.

As concerns this clone: The junction shows a germline mismatch at one end, possibly a read error. This sequence joins TRBV11-3 and TRBJ2-7; 7 bases map to TRBD2. This CDR3 contains 17 residues. The germline CDR1 and CDR2 sequences are SGHNT and YENEEA. The chain's CDR3 is CASSLEMMGGETYEQYF. The CDR3 nucleotides read TGTGCCAGCAGCCTAGAGATGATGGGAGGGGAGACCTACGAGCAGTACTTC.

V gene TRBV4-1 combines with J gene TRBJ2-1; D gene uncertain. Germline V gene lookup returns CDR1 MGHRA and CDR2 YSYEKL. V gave up 4 bases and J gave up 0 bases, with 13 bases separating them. The CDR3 totals 16 residues. The CDR3 DNA reads TGCGCCAGCAGCCCTTACTCGGCGAGCTCCTACAATGAGCAGTTCTTC. Its translation: CASSPYSASSYNEQFF.

The chain carries TRBV9 and TRBJ1-6, with 7 bases that match TRBD1. CDR3 length equals 14 residues. V shed 3 bases and J 6 bases; nucleotides not matched to a gene: 3. Germline V gene sequence: CDR1 SGDLS, CDR2 YYNGEE. CDR3 sequence (DNA): TGTGCCAGCAGCGGGGGACAGTTTAATTCACCCCTCCACTTT. This gives the protein CASSGGQFNSPLHF.

DNA of the CDR3: TGTGCCAGCAGTTGGGGGGGAAACACTGAAGCTTTCTTT. Protein sequence: CASSWGGNTEAFF. The chain employs TRBV2 and TRBJ1-1; a weak D match, TRBD1 (5 bases). The CDR3 has 13 amino acids. The germline V gene encodes CDR1 SNHLY and CDR2 FYNNEI. V lost 5 bases and J 2 bases, leaving 9 bases between the germline ends.

The table lists this clone with a few counts. This chain links TRBV19 with TRBJ2-5, with unresolved D. The CDR3 totals 13 residues. Germline CDR1 LNHDA, CDR2 SQIVND (reference sequence). Between the trimmed V and J ends, which lost 3 bases and 7 bases, there was a span of 12 bases. CDR3 bases: TGTGCCAGTAGTATCGCCCTCTCAGGGACCCAGTACTTC. This sequence encodes CASSIALSGTQYF.

The J gene is TRBJ1-2, the V gene TRBV29-1, with D maybe TRBD1 (6 bases). V dropped 1 base and J dropped 4 bases, with 16 bases sitting between them. Germline CDR1 SQVTM, CDR2 ANQGSEA. The CDR3 spans 15 residues. The DNA for the CDR3 is TGCAGCGTTGAAGGGACGCAGGGGCCATTCTATGGCTACACCTTC. This gives the protein CSVEGTQGPFYGYTF.

The gene calls are TRBV7-9 and TRBJ1-1, with 7 bases matching TRBD1. The CDR3 length is 13 residues. Trimming at V came to 5 bases and at J to 4 bases, leaving 4 bases not matched to a gene. Germline V CDR1 and CDR2: SEHNR, FQNEAQ (reference sequence). The CDR3 nucleotides are TGTGCCAGCAGCGGACAGGAGATCACTGAAGCTTTCTTT. It encodes CASSGQEITEAFF.

The chain carries TRBV7-9 and TRBJ1-2; D perhaps matches TRBD1 (5 bases). The CDR3 contains 12 residues. V lost 7 bases and J lost 5, with 11 bases in between. Germline values: CDR1 SEHNR, CDR2 FQNEAQ (reference sequence). CDR3 region: CASNLGGYGYTF. The CDR3 DNA reads TGTGCCAGCAACCTCGGGGGGTATGGCTACACCTTC.

The chain uses TRBV14 and TRBJ2-3, with D hard to call. The germline V gene encodes CDR1 SGHDN and CDR2 FVKESK. Trimming removed 4 bases from V and 4 bases from J, with 24 bases in between. This CDR3 has 18 amino acids. CDR3 DNA sequence: TGTGCCAGCAGCCGACATATTTCTAGTTTTGTTGGGTCAGATACGCAGTATTTT. As protein: CASSRHISSFVGSDTQYF.

The V and J genes are TRBV27 and TRBJ2-2; D not certain. V lost 8 bases, J lost 3 bases, and 19 bases lay in between. There are 16 residues in the CDR3. CDR1 is MNHEY and CDR2 is SMNVEV in the germline V gene (reference sequence). The CDR3 region is CASCLRSAGDTGELFF. As DNA, the CDR3 is TGTGCCAGCTGTCTAAGAAGTGCTGGGGACACCGGGGAGCTGTTTTTT.

The gene calls are TRBV3-1 (or the pseudogene TRBV3-2) and TRBJ1-6, with D possibly matching TRBD1 (5 bases). The CDR3 totals 16 residues. Germline V gene sequence: CDR1 LGHDT, CDR2 YNNKEL (reference sequence). The V end was cut by 0 bases, the J end by 0 bases, with 6 bases between. This chain's CDR3 is CASSQDQGSYNSPLHF. As DNA, the CDR3 is TGTGCCAGCAGCCAAGATCAGGGCTCCTATAATTCACCCCTCCACTTT.